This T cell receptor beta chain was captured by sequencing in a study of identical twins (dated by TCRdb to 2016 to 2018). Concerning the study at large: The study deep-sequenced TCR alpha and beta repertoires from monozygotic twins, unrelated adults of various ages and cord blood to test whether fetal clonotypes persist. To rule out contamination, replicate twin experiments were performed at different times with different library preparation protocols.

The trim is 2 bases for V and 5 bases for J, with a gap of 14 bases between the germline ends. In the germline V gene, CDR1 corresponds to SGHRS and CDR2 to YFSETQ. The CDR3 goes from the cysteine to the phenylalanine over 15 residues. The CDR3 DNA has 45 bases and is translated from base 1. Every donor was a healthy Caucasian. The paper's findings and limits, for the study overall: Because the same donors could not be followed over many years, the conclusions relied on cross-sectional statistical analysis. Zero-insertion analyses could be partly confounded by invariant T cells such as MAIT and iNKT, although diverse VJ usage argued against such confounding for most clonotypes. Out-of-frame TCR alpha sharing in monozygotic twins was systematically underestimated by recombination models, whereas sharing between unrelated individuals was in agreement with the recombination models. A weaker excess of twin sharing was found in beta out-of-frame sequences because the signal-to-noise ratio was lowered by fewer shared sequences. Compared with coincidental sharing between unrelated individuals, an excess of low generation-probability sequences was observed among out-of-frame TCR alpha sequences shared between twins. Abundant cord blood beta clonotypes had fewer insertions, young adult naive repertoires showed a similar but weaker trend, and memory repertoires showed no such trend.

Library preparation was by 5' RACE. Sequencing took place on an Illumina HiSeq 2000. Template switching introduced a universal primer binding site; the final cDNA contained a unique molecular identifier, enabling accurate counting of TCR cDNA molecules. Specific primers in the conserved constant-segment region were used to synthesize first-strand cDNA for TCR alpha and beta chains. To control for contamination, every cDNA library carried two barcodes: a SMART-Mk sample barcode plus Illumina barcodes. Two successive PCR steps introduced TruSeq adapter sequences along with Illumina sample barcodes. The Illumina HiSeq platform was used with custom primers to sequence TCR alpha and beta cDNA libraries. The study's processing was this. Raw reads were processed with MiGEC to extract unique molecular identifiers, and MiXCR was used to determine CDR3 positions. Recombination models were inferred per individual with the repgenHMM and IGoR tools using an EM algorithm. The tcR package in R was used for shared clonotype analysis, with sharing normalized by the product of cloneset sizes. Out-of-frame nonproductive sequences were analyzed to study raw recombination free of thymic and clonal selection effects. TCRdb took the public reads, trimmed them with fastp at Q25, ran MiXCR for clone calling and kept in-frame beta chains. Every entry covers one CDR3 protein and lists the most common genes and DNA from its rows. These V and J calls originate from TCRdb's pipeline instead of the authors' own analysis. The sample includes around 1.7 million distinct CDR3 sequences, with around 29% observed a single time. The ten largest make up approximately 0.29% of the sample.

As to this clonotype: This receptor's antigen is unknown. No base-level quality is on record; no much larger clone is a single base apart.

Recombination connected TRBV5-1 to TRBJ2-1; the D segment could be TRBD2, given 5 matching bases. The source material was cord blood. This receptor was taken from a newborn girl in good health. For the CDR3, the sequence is CASSFFWESHNEQFF. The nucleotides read TGCGCCAGCAGCTTTTTCTGGGAGTCCCACAATGAGCAGTTCTTC.